The 10 T cell receptor beta chains given below trace back to one sample, sequenced in a study of blood T cell repertoires in COVID-19. Assay: immunoSEQ multiplex PCR; the TCRdb copy retains only in-frame clones and omits some. The sample shows fewer than 35,000 clones, around 90% of them seen only once. Sequenced sample: peripheral blood. These receptors all stem from a man between 65 and 85 years old with active or convalescent COVID-19.

The chain joins TRBV24-1 to TRBJ2-3; D not resolved. Looked up from germline, CDR1 is KGHDR and CDR2 is SFDVKD. The CDR3 consists of 13 residues. The V gene lost 3 bases and the J gene lost 2 bases, with 5 bases spanning the gap. CDR3 in amino acids: CATSDPNTDTQYF. The CDR3 bases are TGTGCCACCAGTGATCCAAACACAGATACGCAGTATTTT.

The V gene is TRBV7-2, the J gene TRBJ1-4, with D tentatively TRBD1 (5 bases). Germline V gene data show CDR1 as SGHTA and CDR2 as FQGNSA. The CDR3 runs to 14 residues. V was shortened by 8 bases and J by 10 bases, with 20 bases between the two germline ends. The CDR3 loop is CASRNGGGPRKLFF. CDR3 coding DNA: TGTGCCAGCCGTAATGGCGGGGGACCGAGAAAACTGTTTTTT.

The chain recombines TRBV6-5 with TRBJ1-1; no reliable D call. Looked up from germline, CDR1 is MNHEY and CDR2 is SVGAGI. The CDR3 runs to 13 residues. V was clipped by 7 bases and J by 4 bases, with 13 bases between them. The CDR3 reads CASIRDNPTEAFF. The CDR3 coding sequence is TGTGCCAGCATAAGAGACAATCCCACTGAAGCTTTCTTT.

The rearrangement joins TRBV7-2 to TRBJ1-2, with 8 bases matching TRBD1. CDR1 and CDR2 from the germline V gene are SGHTA and FQGNSA. CDR3 size: 15 residues. V gave up 4 bases and J gave up 5 bases; unmatched junction bases: 9. CDR3: CASSSNRGAVYGYTF. Here the CDR3 DNA reads TGTGCCAGCAGCTCCAACAGGGGGGCGGTTTATGGCTACACCTTC.

The chain uses TRBV6-1 and TRBJ2-1; no clear D gene. The germline V and J ends were trimmed by 2 bases and 0 bases, with 8 bases remaining between them. Germline CDR1 and CDR2: MNHNS and SASEGT. The CDR3 extends over 15 amino acids. The CDR3: CASSEYGGSYNEQFF. In DNA form, the CDR3 reads TGTGCCAGCAGTGAATACGGTGGCTCCTACAATGAGCAGTTCTTC.

This sequence joins TRBV6-1 and TRBJ1-1; D remains ambiguous. Deletions cut 1 base from V and 7 bases from J, with 10 bases between. Germline CDR1 and CDR2: MNHNS and SASEGT. This CDR3 has 13 amino acids. The CDR3 sequence: CASSEGFEVEAFF. The CDR3 bases are TGTGCCAGCAGTGAAGGTTTTGAGGTTGAAGCTTTCTTT.

This clone was observed a handful of times. The J gene is TRBJ1-1, the V gene TRBV20-1; D remains unclear. The CDR3 runs to 11 residues. Per germline, CDR1 DFQATT and CDR2 SNEGSKA (reference sequence). V was pared by 0 bases and J by 8 bases, with 7 bases between. The CDR3 nucleotides are TGCAGTGCTAGAGAACAGCTAGAAGCTTTCTTT. Its translation is CSAREQLEAFF.

This clone was observed once. This chain links TRBV19 with TRBJ2-5; 12 bases are shared with TRBD1. The CDR3 sequence is 16 residues long. Germline V gene lookup returns CDR1 LNHDA and CDR2 SQIVND (reference sequence). V gave up 7 bases and J gave up 5 bases; unmatched junction bases: 11. The CDR3 DNA reads as TGTGCCAGTACCCCAGGGGACAGGGGGCCTGGGGAGACCCAGTACTTC. It translates to CASTPGDRGPGETQYF.

J is TRBJ2-3 and V is TRBV10-2, with D possibly TRBD2 on 5 matching bases. V was clipped by 3 bases and J by 8 bases, with 21 bases between them. Germline V gene data show CDR1 as WSHSY and CDR2 as SAAADI. The CDR3 is 16 amino acids. The CDR3 DNA sequence: TGCGCCAGCAGTGAAGGGCGGACTCCGGATACGGGTACGCAGTATTTT. Translating it yields CASSEGRTPDTGTQYF.

The chain combines TRBV14 with TRBJ1-4, with no clear D. CDR1 is SGHDN, CDR2 FVKESK, per germline. This CDR3 region has 16 residues. Trimming removed 0 bases at V and 1 base at J, with 9 bases between. The CDR3 bases are TGTGCCAGCAGCCAAGATTGGGGAGTAACTAATGAAAAACTGTTTTTT. Translation gives CASSQDWGVTNEKLFF.